The 10 T cell receptor beta chains in this list originate from one sample, sequenced in a study of blood T cell repertoires in COVID-19. This table comes from immunoSEQ multiplex PCR, and its TCRdb copy is limited to in-frame clones, with some not included. The repertoire holds some 410,000 clones, with approximately 88% as singletons. Sequenced: PBMCs or T cells enriched from blood (not recorded which). All receptors come from a woman in her thirties with acute COVID-19.

The DNA of the CDR3 is TGTGCCAGCAGCAAAGCTACTAGGCTAGCGGGGGGGTACAATGAGCAGTTCTTC. Its protein is CASSKATRLAGGYNEQFF. The chain combines TRBV21-1 with TRBJ2-1; the table's D call of TRBD2 was not tested on the DNA. TRBV21-1 is marked as a pseudogene. There are 18 residues in the CDR3.

The V gene is TRBV29-1, the J gene TRBJ2-7; D is possibly TRBD1 (6 bases). Trimming stripped 1 base from V and 0 bases from J, with 10 bases between. The CDR3 runs to 14 residues. The germline gives CDR1 SQVTM, CDR2 ANQGSEA. The CDR3 DNA is TGCAGCGTTGAAGGGACAGCGAACTCCTACGAGCAGTACTTC. Encoded protein: CSVEGTANSYEQYF.

The chain is built from TRBV18 and TRBJ2-2; a weak D match, TRBD1 (5 bases). V lost 3 bases to trimming and J lost 0 bases, with 8 bases between them. The CDR3 has 15 amino acids. In germline, CDR1 is KGHSH, CDR2 LQKENI. CDR3 amino acids: CASSPIRANTGELFF. CDR3 DNA sequence: TGTGCCAGCTCACCGATCAGGGCGAACACCGGGGAGCTGTTTTTT.

J is TRBJ2-1 and V is TRBV27, with D hard to call. V was shortened by 0 bases and J by 0 bases, with 6 bases between the two germline ends. CDR1 and CDR2 from the germline V gene are MNHEY and SMNVEV (reference sequence). CDR3 length: 15 amino acids. The CDR3 DNA follows: TGTGCCAGCAGTTTATCCTCGAGCTCCTACAATGAGCAGTTCTTC. Protein sequence: CASSLSSSSYNEQFF.

The chain recombines TRBV4-1 with TRBJ2-3, with 12 bases identical to TRBD2. The CDR3 has 17 residues. Germline V gives CDR1 MGHRA, CDR2 YSYEKL. The J segment lost 7 bases and the V segment lost 0 bases, leaving 8 bases of the junction unmatched. CDR3: CASSQETGGLAGNTQYF. CDR3 bases: TGCGCCAGCAGCCAAGAGACCGGGGGACTAGCGGGTAATACGCAGTATTTT.

This sequence joins TRBV27 and TRBJ1-2, with 10 nucleotides matching TRBD1. Losses at the gene ends were 5 bases for V and 5 bases for J; bases not matched to a gene: 5. This CDR3 is 14 amino acids long. Germline loops: CDR1 MNHEY, CDR2 SMNVEV (reference sequence). DNA of the CDR3: TGTGCCAGCAGTCCTATGGGACAGGGGTATGGCTACACCTTC. Protein product: CASSPMGQGYGYTF.

V is TRBV5-4 and J is TRBJ2-1, with unresolved D. The CDR3 covers 16 residues. Germline CDR1 SGHNT, CDR2 YYREEE (reference sequence). V was cut by 3 bases and J by 0 bases, with 13 bases left in between. CDR3 region: CASSSSGFSSYNEQFF. The DNA of the CDR3 is TGTGCCAGCAGCTCCTCCGGGTTTAGCTCCTACAATGAGCAGTTCTTC.

In its sample, this clone was seen once. The chain employs TRBV7-9 and TRBJ1-1; no clear D. The CDR3 totals 15 residues. V was trimmed by 2 bases and J by 1 base, leaving 11 bases between them. Germline lookup yields CDR1 SEHNR and CDR2 FQNEAQ (reference sequence). The CDR3 reads CASSLRSGKNTEAFF. The CDR3, as DNA: TGTGCCAGCAGCTTAAGATCGGGGAAGAACACTGAAGCTTTCTTT.

In its sample, this clone was seen once. CDR3 region: CASSLNRVEGYYGYTF. The CDR3 region has the DNA TGTGCCAGCAGTCTCAACCGGGTGGAGGGCTACTATGGCTACACCTTC. The chain couples TRBV5-6 to TRBJ1-2; D gene uncertain. The CDR3 is 16 residues long. Trimming shortened V by 5 bases and J by 3 bases, and 20 bases separated the two germline ends. Per the germline V gene, CDR1 is SGHDT and CDR2 is YYEEEE.

This sequence joins TRBV12-5 and TRBJ2-2, with 7 bases identical to TRBD1. The V gene's germline CDR1 is LGHNT and CDR2 FRNRAP. This CDR3 spans 14 amino acids. The junction had 5 bases not matched to a gene; V was cut back by 4 bases and J by 6 bases. The CDR3 coding sequence is TGTGCTAGTGGTTCGACAGGGTGGCCCGGGGAGCTGTTTTTT. Encoded protein: CASGSTGWPGELFF.